Listed below are T cell receptor beta chains from one sample, sequenced in a study of brain metastases from non-small cell lung cancer. Libraries were prepared by immunoSEQ multiplex PCR; TCRdb keeps only in-frame clonotypes and omits some of them. The sample includes about 1,500 clones, 88% seen only once; the top ten take roughly 4.9%. The sequenced material came from tumor-adjacent normal tissue. The receptor source for this set is a donor aged 40 or older with non-small cell lung cancer. Each CDR3 is given with its conserved first and last residue. A D gene is named only where the DNA matches it firmly. The size field is filled for only some rows; it gives once, few, many or a size class.

size	V	D	J	CDR3	DNA
.	TRBV4-1	.	TRBJ2-5	CASTLLGLLGETQYF	TGCGCCAGCACCCTCCTTGGTTTACTAGGAGAGACCCAGTACTTC
.	TRBV5-1	.	TRBJ1-1	CASSLGRAGRNTEAFF	TGCGCCAGCAGCTTGGGTCGGGCAGGGCGGAACACTGAAGCTTTCTTT
.	TRBV18	.	TRBJ1-1	CASSPRIPFSGADTEAFF	TGTGCCAGCTCACCCCGCATACCATTTTCAGGGGCGGACACTGAAGCTTTCTTT
.	TRBV5-1	.	TRBJ2-3	CASSLPGTDTQYF	TGCGCCTCCTCTCTTCCGGGCACAGATACGCAGTATTTT
.	TRBV19	.	TRBJ2-7	CASRQSSSYKQYF	TGTGCCAGTCGACAGTCAAGCTCCTACAAGCAGTACTTC
.	TRBV2	TRBD1	TRBJ1-1	CASSSGQDLGDTEAFF	TGTGCCAGCAGTTCGGGACAGGACCTCGGCGACACTGAAGCTTTCTTT
once	TRBV7-2	TRBD2	TRBJ2-5	CASSLSGGGMETQYF	TGTGCCAGCAGCCTAAGCGGGGGGGGCATGGAGACCCAGTACTTC
.	TRBV6-6	.	TRBJ1-2	CASSYGGPNYGYTF	TGTGCCAGCAGTTACGGGGGACCAAACTATGGCTACACCTTC
.	TRBV2	.	TRBJ1-1	CASKHTVGTEAFF	TGTGCCAGCAAACATACGGTAGGGACTGAAGCTTTCTTT
.	TRBV6-1	.	TRBJ1-2	CASSEEGRYRDGYTF	TGTGCCAGCAGTGAAGAAGGTAGATACAGGGATGGCTACACCTTC
once	TRBV7-9	.	TRBJ2-5	CASGLTETQYF	TGTGCCAGCGGACTGACGGAGACCCAGTACTTC